What follows describes a single T cell receptor beta chain. Unmatched junction bases numbered 10, after V lost 3 bases and J lost 10 bases. Germline lookup yields CDR1 GTSNPN and CDR2 SVGIG (reference sequence). The CDR3 covers 14 residues. These data belong to a study of memory CD4+ T cells and cytomegalovirus serostatus. Study information: Donors were healthy Belgian adults, under 10 CMV seropositive and about 24 seronegative.

Clones were sequenced by immunoSEQ multiplex PCR, and TCRdb holds only the in-frame ones, with some missing. The data contain approximately 52,000 clones, 78% of them singletons. The sort gate was single viable CD3+CD4+CD8-CD45RO+ cells for memory CD4+ T cells. Sequenced sample: memory CD4+ T cells from blood. This sequence originates from an adult in good health and CMV-seronegative. The V and J genes are TRBV30 and TRBJ2-3, with 10 bases lining up with TRBD2. The CDR3 here is CAWSSSGGRGAQYF. The DNA of the CDR3 is TGTGCCTGGAGCTCTAGCGGGGGCCGGGGGGCGCAGTATTTT.